This entry lists 29 T cell receptor beta chains sequenced from one sample in a study of blood T cell repertoires in COVID-19. Some clones are missing from TCRdb's copy, which holds only in-frame ones; the method was immunoSEQ multiplex PCR. The repertoire consists of hundreds of thousands of clones, with 86% occurring once and the leading ten covering under 15%. The specimen sequenced was peripheral blood. Receptors were obtained from a woman aged 70 to 79 with COVID-19, enrolled during active disease.

A note on this clone: This sample also contains other DNA sequences that code for the same CDR3. The chain links TRBV3-1 (or the pseudogene TRBV3-2) to TRBJ2-5; 9 bases fit TRBD1. The ends lost 4 bases at V and 3 bases at J; junction bases unmatched: 0. Per the germline V gene, CDR1 is LGHDT and CDR2 is YNNKEL (reference sequence). This CDR3 contains 13 residues. CDR3 sequence (DNA): TGTGCCAGCAGCCGACAGGGGGAAGAGACCCAGTACTTC. It codes for CASSRQGEETQYF.

The chain carries TRBV6-2 or TRBV6-3 and TRBJ1-5; D unresolved. This CDR3 has 16 amino acids. Per the germline V gene, CDR1 is MNHEY and CDR2 is SVGEGT. Trimming stripped 6 bases from V and 4 bases from J, with 19 bases between. Here the CDR3 DNA reads TGTGCCAGCAGCAGAGAAAAGGCGGGCCTTAATCAGCCCCAGCATTTT. Its translation is CASSREKAGLNQPQHF.

V gene TRBV3-1 (or the pseudogene TRBV3-2) combines with J gene TRBJ2-3; maybe TRBD2 (6 bases). Trimming took 8 bases from V and 4 from J, leaving 10 bases between them. Per the germline V gene, CDR1 is LGHDT and CDR2 is YNNKEL (reference sequence). The CDR3 is made up of 12 amino acids. The CDR3 DNA follows: TGTGCCAGCGTCGGGGGATCAGATACGCAGTATTTT. Translating gives CASVGGSDTQYF.

V usage is TRBV7-2 and J usage is TRBJ1-3; 8 positions agree with TRBD1. The CDR3 contains 16 residues. With V trimmed by 6 bases and J by 0 bases, 7 bases remained unmatched. Germline CDR1 SGHTA, CDR2 FQGNSA. The CDR3 loop reads CASSSRDRNSGNTIYF. The CDR3 bases are TGTGCCAGCAGTTCGAGGGACAGGAACTCTGGAAACACCATATATTTT. The full variable domain, its missing parts supplied by reference TRBV7-2 and TRBJ1-3, is GAGVSQSPSNKVTEKGKDVELRCDPISGHTALYWYRQSLGQGLEFLIYFQGNSAPDKSGLPSDRFSAERTGGSVSTLTIQRTQQEDSAVYLCASSSRDRNSGNTIYFGEGSWLTVV.

The V and J genes are TRBV27 and TRBJ1-6; perhaps TRBD1 as D (5 bases). CDR3 length: 15 residues. Germline CDR1 reads MNHEY; CDR2 reads SMNVEV (reference sequence). Trimming shortened V by 2 bases and J by 10 bases, and 15 bases separated the two germline ends. Here the CDR3 DNA reads TGTGCCAGCAGTTTAGACAGAGTCGGCAACTCACCCCTCCACTTT. Its translation is CASSLDRVGNSPLHF.

The chain has TRBV5-1 and TRBJ2-1; TRBD1 matches 10 bases. The CDR3 extends over 16 amino acids. From germline, CDR1 is SGHRS and CDR2 YFSETQ. V shed 3 bases and J 2 bases; nucleotides not matched to a gene: 5. The DNA of the CDR3 is TGCGCCAGCAGCTGGGGGACAGGGGTTACCTACAATGAGCAGTTCTTC. It codes for CASSWGTGVTYNEQFF.

The J gene is TRBJ2-5, the V gene TRBV3-1 (or the pseudogene TRBV3-2); TRBD2 is a possible D gene (6 bases). Germline CDR1 LGHDT, CDR2 YNNKEL (reference sequence). V was clipped by 4 bases and J by 2 bases, with 20 bases between them. This CDR3 is built from 17 residues. The CDR3 sequence is CASSLRRDSVLQETQYF. CDR3 DNA sequence: TGTGCCAGCAGCCTAAGGAGGGACTCCGTCCTTCAAGAGACCCAGTACTTC.

This clone was picked up a small number of times. J is TRBJ1-6 and V is TRBV27; D not certain. From germline, CDR1 is MNHEY and CDR2 SMNVEV (reference sequence). The CDR3 is made up of 16 amino acids. Trimming shortened V by 3 bases and J by 0 bases, and 9 bases separated the two germline ends. CDR3 loop: CASSFLGSSYNSPLHF. As DNA, the CDR3 is TGTGCCAGCAGTTTTTTGGGGAGCTCCTATAATTCACCCCTCCACTTT.

The chain carries TRBV24-1 and TRBJ2-3, with TRBD1 matching 9 bases. The V gene end was trimmed by 9 bases and the J gene end by 7 bases; junction bases not matched to a gene: 4. The CDR3 consists of 12 residues. Per germline, CDR1 KGHDR and CDR2 SFDVKD. The CDR3 sequence is CATSTGGNTQYF. CDR3 coding DNA: TGTGCCACCTCGACAGGGGGAAATACGCAGTATTTT.

The chain's CDR3 is CASSEYGGWTGELFF. The DNA for the CDR3 is TGTGCCAGCAGTGAATACGGGGGTTGGACCGGGGAGCTGTTTTTT. This chain connects TRBV2 to TRBJ2-2; perhaps TRBD2 as D (6 bases). Looked up from germline, CDR1 is SNHLY and CDR2 is FYNNEI. The V and J ends lost 2 bases and 5 bases respectively, with 12 bases between them. There are 15 residues in the CDR3. The full variable domain, its missing parts supplied by reference TRBV2 and TRBJ2-2, is EPEVTQTPSHQVTQMGQEVILRCVPISNHLYFYWYRQILGQKVEFLVSFYNNEISEKSEIFDDQFSVERPDGSNFTLKIRSTKLEDSAMYFCASSEYGGWTGELFFGEGSRLTVL.

The genes are TRBV28 and TRBJ2-5, with 7 bases lining up with TRBD1. The V gene end was trimmed by 6 bases and the J gene end by 1 base; junction bases not matched to a gene: 23. Germline CDR1 and CDR2: MDHEN and SYDVKM. The CDR3 totals 20 residues. This CDR3 reads CASSSRTNLGQQALQETQYF. The DNA for the CDR3 is TGTGCCAGCAGCTCACGTACGAACCTGGGACAGCAGGCCCTCCAAGAGACCCAGTACTTC.

This clone was picked up a small number of times. The gene calls are TRBV6-5 and TRBJ2-6; the D is unclear. Germline lookup yields CDR1 MNHEY and CDR2 SVGAGI. Trimming took 0 bases from V and 0 from J, leaving 6 bases between them. The CDR3 sequence is 16 residues long. The CDR3 reads CASSYSFGSGANVLTF. CDR3 bases: TGTGCCAGCAGTTACTCGTTCGGCTCTGGGGCCAACGTCCTGACTTTC.

The chain recombines TRBV19 with TRBJ1-5; D is perhaps TRBD1 (5 bases). Trimming removed 5 bases from V and 0 bases from J, with 11 bases in between. The CDR3 is 15 amino acids. Germline values: CDR1 LNHDA, CDR2 SQIVND (reference sequence). In nucleotides, the CDR3 is TGTGCCAGTAGTTTAGGGGCTAATAGCAATCAGCCCCAGCATTTT. Translating gives CASSLGANSNQPQHF.

This rearrangement joins TRBV27 to TRBJ1-5; D may be TRBD1 (6 bases). Germline-derived CDR1 and CDR2 are MNHEY and SMNVEV (reference sequence). V was clipped by 2 bases and J by 1 base, with 9 bases between them. This CDR3 region has 15 residues. The chain's CDR3 is CASSLAGVSNQPQHF. CDR3 coding DNA: TGTGCCAGCAGTTTAGCAGGGGTGAGCAATCAGCCCCAGCATTTT.

This chain connects TRBV28 to TRBJ1-2; TRBD1 is a possible D gene (6 bases). Per germline, CDR1 MDHEN and CDR2 SYDVKM. Trimming left V 5 bases short and J 3 bases short, with 19 bases between. CDR3 length: 16 residues. The CDR3 is CASSPTLDRTYYGYTF. CDR3 in DNA: TGTGCCAGCAGTCCTACCCTCGACAGGACCTACTATGGCTACACCTTC.

V usage is TRBV18 and J usage is TRBJ1-5; 7 nucleotides align to TRBD1. The CDR3 runs 14 residues. Germline lookup yields CDR1 KGHSH and CDR2 LQKENI. V lost 3 bases to trimming and J lost 6 bases; unmatched junction nucleotides: 5. CDR3 sequence: CASSPGRGLQPQHF. The CDR3 bases are TGTGCCAGCTCACCTGGAAGGGGGCTTCAGCCCCAGCATTTT.

The chain carries TRBV6-5 and TRBJ2-2; the match to TRBD1 covers 8 bases. J was trimmed by 3 bases and V by 8 bases; bases with no gene match: 5. Germline values: CDR1 MNHEY, CDR2 SVGAGI. The CDR3 covers 14 residues. CDR3 protein: CASSRTGHTGELFF. The CDR3 DNA reads as TGTGCCAGCTCTAGGACAGGGCACACCGGGGAGCTGTTTTTT.

This clone showed up just once. This CDR3 is also generated by other DNA sequences in the sample. V usage is TRBV6-5 and J usage is TRBJ1-6; 9 nucleotides match TRBD1. The CDR3 sequence is 14 residues long. Trimming took 6 bases from V and 7 from J; bases not matched to a gene: 4. Germline-derived CDR1 and CDR2 are MNHEY and SVGAGI. In DNA, the CDR3 is TGTGCCAGCAGCCCAGGGACAGGGAATTCACCCCTCCACTTT. It specifies CASSPGTGNSPLHF.

Note on this clone: The same CDR3 arises from other DNA sequences in this sample as well. The CDR3 sequence is CATSRTGGTDTQYF. The CDR3 bases are TGTGCCACCAGCCGGACAGGGGGCACAGATACGCAGTATTTT. The chain uses TRBV24-1 and TRBJ2-3; 9 nucleotides match TRBD1. Trimming cost V 7 bases and J 1 base; bases outside gene matches: 2. Per germline, CDR1 KGHDR and CDR2 SFDVKD. CDR3 length: 14 amino acids.

The chain has TRBV2 and TRBJ2-1, with 8 positions matching TRBD1. V was pared by 7 bases and J by 4 bases, with 9 bases of the junction left unmatched. Germline V gives CDR1 SNHLY, CDR2 FYNNEI. The CDR3 is made up of 15 amino acids. In nucleotides, the CDR3 is TGTGCCAGCAACAACGACAGGGGTTCGTACAATGAGCAGTTCTTC. Translating it yields CASNNDRGSYNEQFF. The variable domain in full, completed from reference TRBV2 and TRBJ2-1, reads EPEVTQTPSHQVTQMGQEVILRCVPISNHLYFYWYRQILGQKVEFLVSFYNNEISEKSEIFDDQFSVERPDGSNFTLKIRSTKLEDSAMYFCASNNDRGSYNEQFFGPGTRLTVL.

This chain connects TRBV30 to TRBJ1-5; D unclear. Germline CDR1 GTSNPN, CDR2 SVGIG (reference sequence). This CDR3 region has 14 residues. Trimming took off 2 bases at V and 2 bases at J, with 10 bases between the two ends. For the CDR3, the DNA is TGTGCCTGGAGTACGGGGAATGGCAATCAGCCCCAGCATTTT. This codes for CAWSTGNGNQPQHF.

The rearrangement joins TRBV5-1 to TRBJ1-2; TRBD1 matches 9 bases. V lost 4 bases, J lost 5 bases, and 6 bases stayed unmatched. The CDR3 is 14 residues long. Germline V CDR1 and CDR2: SGHRS, YFSETQ. CDR3 loop: CASSKGQGNYGYTF. CDR3 in DNA: TGCGCCAGCAGCAAAGGACAGGGGAATTATGGCTACACCTTC.

The rearrangement uses TRBV6-6 and TRBJ2-1; 13 nucleotides match TRBD2. This CDR3 is built from 16 residues. Germline CDR1 reads MNHNY; CDR2 reads SVGAGI (reference sequence). V shed 6 bases and J 1 base; nucleotides not matched to a gene: 3. CDR3 bases: TGTGCCAGCAGGGGACTAGCGGGGAAATCCTACAATGAGCAGTTCTTC. This translates into CASRGLAGKSYNEQFF.

The rearrangement joins TRBV3-1 (or the pseudogene TRBV3-2) to TRBJ2-7, with a possible D match to TRBD2 (6 bases). Germline V lookup: CDR1 LGHDT, CDR2 YNNKEL (reference sequence). V lost 0 bases and J 1 base, leaving 10 bases between the germline ends. This CDR3 contains 15 residues. CDR3 sequence (DNA): TGTGCCAGCAGCCAAGAACTAGCTTCGTCCTACGAGCAGTACTTC. Translating gives CASSQELASSYEQYF.

The chain employs TRBV12-5 and TRBJ2-5, with TRBD2 matching over 15 bases. The ends lost 7 bases at V and 5 bases at J; junction bases unmatched: 14. Looked up from germline, CDR1 is LGHNT and CDR2 is FRNRAP. The CDR3 spans 18 residues. This CDR3 is CASARGLAGGKAQETQYF. CDR3 DNA: TGTGCTAGTGCCAGGGGACTAGCGGGGGGAAAGGCTCAGGAGACCCAGTACTTC.

This chain uses TRBV6-5 with TRBJ1-2; D is uncertain. Trimming took 3 bases from V and 4 from J, leaving 9 bases between them. Germline values: CDR1 MNHEY, CDR2 SVGAGI. This CDR3 has 13 residues. CDR3 sequence: CASSYGRSYGYTF. CDR3 DNA sequence: TGTGCCAGCAGTTATGGAAGGAGCTATGGCTACACCTTC.

The V call is TRBV7-2, the J call TRBJ2-1; 7 bases fit TRBD1. The CDR3 extends over 15 amino acids. CDR1 is SGHTA and CDR2 is FQGNSA in the germline V gene. V shed 2 bases, J shed 8 bases, and the junction held 9 bases outside the gene matches. CDR3 DNA sequence: TGTGCCAGCAGCTTACGGAGACAGGGAGCGGATGAGCAGTTCTTC. This gives the protein CASSLRRQGADEQFF.

CDR3 nucleotides: TGTGCCAGCAGCTTAACCGGAGATACGCAGTATTTT. Translating it yields CASSLTGDTQYF. The chain carries TRBV11-2 and TRBJ2-3; D remains ambiguous. The CDR3 runs to 12 residues. Trimming stripped 2 bases from V and 5 bases from J, with 5 bases between. Looked up from germline, CDR1 is SGHAT and CDR2 is FQNNGV.

The chain links TRBV5-8 to TRBJ1-1, with 8 bases identical to TRBD1. From germline, CDR1 is SGHTS and CDR2 YDEGEE. Trimming at V came to 4 bases and at J to 4 bases, leaving 12 bases not matched to a gene. CDR3 length: 16 amino acids. The CDR3 spells CASSLGQVLIPTEAFF. CDR3 DNA sequence: TGTGCCAGCAGCCTGGGACAGGTCCTAATCCCCACTGAAGCTTTCTTT. Combining the CDR3 with reference TRBV5-8 and TRBJ1-1 gives the whole variable domain EAGVTQSPTHLIKTRGQQATLRCSPISGHTSVYWYQQALGLGLQFLLWYDEGEERNRGNFPPRFSGRQFPNYSSELNVNALELEDSALYLCASSLGQVLIPTEAFFGQGTRLTVV.